The clone carrying this T cell receptor beta chain was detected a few times. Antigen unknown. This sample was taken from a study of beta chain features in type 1 diabetes. Investigators reverse transcribed all isolated RNA, so they sequenced expressed TCRB transcripts. Profiling relied on immunoSEQ multiplex PCR, and the TCRdb table lists in-frame clones only, not all of them. The sample gives 600,000 or so clones, 9.5% to 15% of which show up once; more than 0.1% is in the top ten. Study conclusions and caveats: People with Type 1 diabetes carried modestly yet significantly shorter TCRB CDR3s in all four CD4+ subsets.

The TCR comes from a man aged 30 to 45 with type 1 diabetes. Sequencing was performed on naive CD4+ T cells from blood.

Written as DNA, the CDR3 is TGTGCCAGCAGCGACCATTTAGGCCCTTGGTACCAAGAGACCCAGTACTTC. This codes for CASSDHLGPWYQETQYF. The chain is built from TRBV11-2 and TRBJ2-5; D gene uncertain. Between the trimmed V and J ends, which lost 5 bases and 0 bases, there was a span of 19 bases. The CDR3 is made up of 17 amino acids. Germline CDR1 and CDR2: SGHAT and FQNNGV.